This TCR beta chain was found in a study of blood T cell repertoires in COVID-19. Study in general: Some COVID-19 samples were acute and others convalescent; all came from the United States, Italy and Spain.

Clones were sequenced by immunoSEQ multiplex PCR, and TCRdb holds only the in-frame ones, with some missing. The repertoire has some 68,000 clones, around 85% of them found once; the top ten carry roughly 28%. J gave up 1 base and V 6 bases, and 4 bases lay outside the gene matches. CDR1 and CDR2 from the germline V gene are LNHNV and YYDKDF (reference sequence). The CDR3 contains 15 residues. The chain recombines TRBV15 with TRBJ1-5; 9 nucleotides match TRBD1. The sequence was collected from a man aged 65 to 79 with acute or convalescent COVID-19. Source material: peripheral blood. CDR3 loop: CATRWTGASNQPQHF. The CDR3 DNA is TGTGCCACCAGGTGGACAGGGGCGAGCAATCAGCCCCAGCATTTT. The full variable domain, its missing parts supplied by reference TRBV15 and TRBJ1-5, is DAMVIQNPRYQVTQFGKPVTLSCSQTLNHNVMYWYQQKSSQAPKLLFHYYDKDFNNEADTPDNFQSRRPNTSFCFLDIRSPGLGDTAMYLCATRWTGASNQPQHFGDGTRLSIL.